These 7 T cell receptor beta chains share one sample of origin, sequenced in a study of T cell responses to AZD1222 COVID-19 vaccine. Produced via immunoSEQ multiplex PCR; TCRdb's table is partial and in-frame only. The table shows some 120,000 clones, with approximately 90% occurring only once. The starting material was peripheral blood, obtained on day 0 of AZD1222 vaccination. The receptors come from an adult in good health.

This chain connects TRBV5-4 to TRBJ2-4, with TRBD1 matching 9 bases. This CDR3 comprises 16 residues. The junction had 5 bases not matched to a gene; V was cut back by 4 bases and J by 0 bases. From germline, CDR1 is SGHNT and CDR2 YYREEE (reference sequence). The CDR3 region has the DNA TGTGCCAGCAGCCTCGGGACAGGGATAGCCAAAAACATTCAGTACTTC. Protein: CASSLGTGIAKNIQYF.

This sequence joins TRBV2 and TRBJ1-4; tentatively, D is TRBD1 (6 bases). This CDR3 is built from 15 residues. Trimming took 5 bases from V and 8 from J, leaving 18 bases between them. Germline CDR1 reads SNHLY; CDR2 reads FYNNEI. CDR3 bases: TGTGCCAGCAGTTCCGGTGGGACAATTCGGGAAAAACTGTTTTTT. As protein: CASSSGGTIREKLFF.

Only a few counts were recorded for this clone. One junction end disagrees with the germline gene, perhaps due to a read error. The genes are TRBV7-8 and TRBJ2-1; D not certain. The CDR3 contains 15 residues. Germline V gene lookup returns CDR1 SGHVS and CDR2 FQNEAQ. CDR3 sequence: CASRLALRSFDEQFF. CDR3 sequence (DNA): TGTGCCAGCCGCTTGGCGCTCCGAAGTTTCGATGAGCAGTTCTTC.

The chain employs TRBV28 and TRBJ2-7, with 10 bases that match TRBD1. The CDR3 loop spans 14 amino acids. The V and J ends lost 6 bases and 4 bases, in that order; junction bases with no gene match: 6. Germline-derived CDR1 and CDR2 are MDHEN and SYDVKM. The CDR3 region is CASSKTGGRYEQYF. CDR3 DNA sequence: TGTGCCAGCAGCAAGACAGGGGGCCGGTACGAGCAGTACTTC.

The chain couples TRBV14 to TRBJ1-2; TRBD1 matches at 9 bases. In germline, CDR1 is SGHDN, CDR2 FVKESK. The CDR3 length is 13 residues. V trimming: 4 bases; J trimming: 12 bases; junction bases outside the gene matches: 9. In DNA form, the CDR3 reads TGTGCCAGCAGCCGACAGGGGGTAACCCCCAACACCTTC. This gives the protein CASSRQGVTPNTF.

The rearrangement uses TRBV6-1 and TRBJ2-3; D is unresolved. CDR1 is MNHNS, CDR2 SASEGT, per germline. This CDR3 spans 13 amino acids. V shed 2 bases and J shed 7 bases, with 10 bases lying between them. The CDR3 DNA reads TGTGCCAGCAGTGAATATGGCGCTAATACGCAGTATTTT. Translation: CASSEYGANTQYF.

V usage is TRBV2 and J usage is TRBJ2-1; TRBD2 might be the D (6 bases). CDR3 size: 15 residues. Deletions cut 5 bases from V and 0 bases from J, with 11 bases between. Germline assignment: CDR1 SNHLY and CDR2 FYNNEI. The CDR3 DNA follows: TGTGCCAGCAGTCCCGGGGGTAGCTCCTACAATGAGCAGTTCTTC. Amino acid sequence: CASSPGGSSYNEQFF.